The T cell receptor (beta chain) under discussion was sequenced for a study of T cell responses to AZD1222 COVID-19 vaccine. Regarding the study as a whole: The sample set comprised mostly white British donors with more females, and clonal diversity was possibly underestimated.

Produced via immunoSEQ multiplex PCR; TCRdb's table is partial and in-frame only. The table has under 150,000 clones, 75% to 90% seen once. On this clone: Its target is unknown.

The CDR3 covers 15 residues. CDR1 is SGDLS and CDR2 is YYNGEE in the germline V gene. V was shortened by 0 bases and J by 6 bases, with 10 bases between the two germline ends. The sequenced sample was peripheral blood, obtained on day 0 of MenACWY control vaccination. The rearrangement links TRBV9 to TRBJ1-6; D call uncertain. This TCR came from an adult in good health. For the CDR3, the DNA is TGTGCCAGCAGCGTAGCTGGTCGGGGTAATTCACCCCTCCACTTT. This codes for CASSVAGRGNSPLHF.